Below are 15 T cell receptor beta chains sequenced from a single sample in a study of blood T cells in healthy people across ages (dated by TCRdb to the mid-2010s). The library was made by 5' RACE. Sequenced using an Illumina HiSeq 2500. A second PCR of 7 to 11 cycles was performed with a sample-barcoded 5' primer and a J-beta primer mix. TCRdb reworked the public reads: Q25 trimming with fastp, MiXCR clone assembly, productive beta chains retained. Rows are unified per CDR3 protein, each entry keeping the most common DNA and genes. The sample contains about 780,000 distinct CDR3 sequences, more than 25% of them found a single time. The ten largest account for around 2.9% of the sample. Separately, the same data were catalogued under a study of T cells of mothers and their children.

The sample taken for sequencing was blood. The receptors were sampled from a boy between 10 and 17 years old in good health.

This clonotype was detected a few times. The chain combines TRBV7-2 with TRBJ2-5; perhaps TRBD2 as D (5 bases). The CDR3 is 14 amino acids. Trimming took 4 bases from V and 5 from J, leaving 14 bases between them. Germline V gene lookup returns CDR1 SGHTA and CDR2 FQGNSA. CDR3 bases: TGTGCCAGCAGCTCCCAGGACTCTCCGGAGACCCAGTACTTC. It is translated as CASSSQDSPETQYF.

J is TRBJ2-1 and V is TRBV7-9; no clear D. The CDR3 sequence is 13 residues long. Trimming took off 1 base at V and 7 bases at J, with 8 bases between the two ends. From germline, CDR1 is SEHNR and CDR2 FQNEAQ (reference sequence). CDR3 bases: TGTGCCAGCAGCTTAGAGACACTAAATGAGCAGTTCTTC. Protein product: CASSLETLNEQFF.

There are a few counts of this clonotype. At one end the junction does not follow the germline gene, possibly because of a read error. V usage is TRBV15 and J usage is TRBJ2-5, with 12 bases that match TRBD2. Germline CDR1 is LNHNV and CDR2 is YYDKDF (reference sequence). This CDR3 has 17 amino acids. The CDR3 nucleotides read TGTGCCACCAACAGAAGACTAGCGGGGGCCGGGGGGGAGACCCAATACTTC. Its protein product is CATNRRLAGAGGETQYF.

This clonotype was picked up a small number of times. V usage is TRBV6-2 or TRBV6-3 and J usage is TRBJ2-5, with D unresolved. The better agreement between TRBJ2-7 and the DNA end casts doubt on the J call. The CDR3 contains 13 residues. Germline V gene data show CDR1 as MNHEY and CDR2 as SVGEGT. Here the CDR3 reads CASSSDREYEQYF. The CDR3 DNA sequence: TGTGCCAGCAGCTCCGATCGCGAATACGAGCAGTACTTC.

The gene calls are TRBV30 and TRBJ1-6; D is uncertain. The CDR3 sequence is 11 residues long. From germline, CDR1 is GTSNPN and CDR2 SVGIG (reference sequence). CDR3 DNA sequence: TGTGCGACGGGATGGGATTCACCCCTCCACTTT. As protein: CATGWDSPLHF.

This sequence joins TRBV6-2 or TRBV6-3 and TRBJ1-2; tentative D call: TRBD1 (5 bases). This CDR3 comprises 14 residues. V lost 6 bases to trimming and J lost 5 bases, with 16 bases between them. The V gene's germline CDR1 is MNHEY and CDR2 SVGEGT. DNA for the CDR3: TGTGCCAGCAGCTTCGACGGGGACGCTTATGGCTACACCTTC. Translated: CASSFDGDAYGYTF.

This chain connects TRBV7-6 to TRBJ2-5; possibly TRBD2 for D (6 bases). V was clipped by 4 bases and J by 5 bases, with 14 bases between them. There are 14 residues in the CDR3. The V gene's germline CDR1 is SGHVS and CDR2 FNYEAQ. The CDR3 DNA sequence: TGTGCCAGCAGCTCCAAGACTAGTTGGGAGACCCAGTACTTC. This codes for CASSSKTSWETQYF.

This sequence joins TRBV12-3 or TRBV12-4 and TRBJ2-5; 7 nucleotides align to TRBD1. The assigned J gene may be wrong: the sequence end matches TRBJ2-7 better. The CDR3 consists of 14 residues. CDR3 residues: CATSSGTVSYEQYF. CDR3 coding DNA: TGTGCCACCTCCTCCGGGACAGTCTCCTACGAGCAGTACTTC.

V is TRBV4-1 and J is TRBJ2-2; 8 bases match TRBD1. V lost 4 bases and J lost 0; bases outside the gene matches: 7. The germline V gene has CDR1 MGHRA and CDR2 YSYEKL. The CDR3 has 17 amino acids. CDR3 DNA sequence: TGCGCCAGCAGCCGGGGGCGACAGGGGACGAACACCGGGGAGCTGTTTTTT. Translation gives CASSRGRQGTNTGELFF.

Only a few counts were recorded for this clonotype. This sequence joins TRBV14 and TRBJ2-1; a weak D match, TRBD2 (6 bases). The CDR3 contains 13 residues. Between the trimmed V and J ends, which lost 4 bases and 5 bases, there was a span of 9 bases. CDR1 SGHDN and CDR2 FVKESK come from the germline V gene. The CDR3 sequence: CASSPWTNNEQFF. The DNA of the CDR3 is TGTGCCAGCAGCCCCTGGACTAACAATGAGCAGTTCTTC.

V is TRBV13 and J is TRBJ1-4, with 10 bases that match TRBD1. The ends lost 5 bases at V and 7 bases at J; junction bases unmatched: 4. CDR1 PRHDT and CDR2 FYEKMQ come from the germline V gene (reference sequence). This CDR3 region has 14 residues. The CDR3 DNA reads TGTGCCAGCAGCGGGACAGGGGACGGTGAAAAACTGTTTTTT. This gives the protein CASSGTGDGEKLFF.

This clonotype turned up a few times. The rearrangement uses TRBV5-5 and TRBJ2-7, with a weak D call TRBD2 (6 bases). V lost 2 bases and J 2 bases, leaving 17 bases between the germline ends. Germline assignment: CDR1 SGHKS and CDR2 YYEKEE (reference sequence). The CDR3 has 16 amino acids. This CDR3 reads CASSLEWDFLTYEQYF. As DNA, the CDR3 is TGTGCCAGCAGCTTAGAGTGGGACTTCCTCACCTACGAGCAGTACTTC.

There are a few counts of this clonotype. The chain joins TRBV3-1 to TRBJ2-2, with a possible D match to TRBD1 (5 bases). The CDR3 loop spans 16 amino acids. Germline CDR1 reads LGHDT; CDR2 reads YNNKEL (reference sequence). Trimming pared 2 bases from V and 3 bases from J, leaving 13 bases between. The CDR3 nucleotides are TGTGCCAGCAGCCAAAGAACAGGAGCAGACACCGGGGAGCTGTTTTTT. Translating gives CASSQRTGADTGELFF.

The chain carries TRBV6-5 and TRBJ1-2, with a possible D match to TRBD1 (6 bases). V was pared by 4 bases and J by 7 bases, with 19 bases between. CDR3 size: 15 residues. The V gene's germline CDR1 is MNHEY and CDR2 SVGAGI. CDR3 sequence: CASSSISGGAGGYTF. For the CDR3, the DNA is TGTGCCAGCAGTTCAATCTCGGGGGGCGCTGGTGGCTACACCTTC.

The V call is TRBV11-2, the J call TRBJ2-1; D is uncertain. CDR1 SGHAT and CDR2 FQNNGV come from the germline V gene. The length of the CDR3 is 11 residues. The V end was cut by 5 bases, the J end by 10 bases, with 9 bases between. The CDR3 DNA is TGTGCCAGCAGCCAACAATCAGAGCAGTTCTTC. This translates into CASSQQSEQFF. Full variable domain (outside the CDR3, taken from reference TRBV11-2 and TRBJ2-1): EAGVAQSPRYKIIEKRQSVAFWCNPISGHATLYWYQQILGQGPKLLIQFQNNGVVDDSQLPKDRFSAERLKGVDSTLKIQPAKLEDSAVYLCASSQQSEQFFGPGTRLTVL.